This TCR beta chain was captured by sequencing in a study of CD8 T cells in Susac syndrome. Study findings and constraints: The study admitted that it had a relatively small number of individuals in its TCR sequencing and HLA analysis.

With random hexamers, reverse transcription was performed on about 0.5 to 1 ug of RNA. TCRdb passed the immunoSEQ multiplex PCR reads through MiXCR, listing each CDR3 protein once. The repertoire includes roughly 400,000 distinct CDR3 sequences, more than 80% of them detected once, and roughly 0.1% sits in the top ten. Sequencing of TCR beta was carried out in blood CD8+ and CD4+ T cells. Germline V gene lookup returns CDR1 SGHNT and CDR2 YYREEE (reference sequence). The V gene lost 2 bases and the J gene lost 1 base, with 8 bases spanning the gap. There are 14 residues in the CDR3. As concerns this clonotype: Its target is not known.

V gene TRBV5-4 combines with J gene TRBJ2-3; no definite D call. The source material was CD8+ T cells from PBMCs. The receptor's source is a human donor with multiple sclerosis. CDR3: CASSFKNRTDTQYF. The CDR3, as DNA: TGTGCCAGCAGCTTTAAAAACCGCACAGATACGCAGTATTTT.